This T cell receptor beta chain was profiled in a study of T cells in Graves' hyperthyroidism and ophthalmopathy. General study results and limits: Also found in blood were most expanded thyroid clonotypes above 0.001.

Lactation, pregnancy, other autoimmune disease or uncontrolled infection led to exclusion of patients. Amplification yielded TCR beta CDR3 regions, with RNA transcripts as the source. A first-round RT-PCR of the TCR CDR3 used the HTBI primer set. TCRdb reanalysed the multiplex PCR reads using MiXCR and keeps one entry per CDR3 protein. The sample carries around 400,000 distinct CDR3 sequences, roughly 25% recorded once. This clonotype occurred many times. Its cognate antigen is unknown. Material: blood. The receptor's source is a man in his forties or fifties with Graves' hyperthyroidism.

CDR3 DNA sequence: TGTGCCAGCAGTGATCGGCCACTCCAAGAGACCCAGTACTTC. Its protein product is CASSDRPLQETQYF. The chain couples TRBV2 to TRBJ2-5; D call uncertain. Per the germline V gene, CDR1 is SNHLY and CDR2 is FYNNEI. The CDR3 has 14 residues. V shed 3 bases and J shed 1 base, with 9 bases lying between them.